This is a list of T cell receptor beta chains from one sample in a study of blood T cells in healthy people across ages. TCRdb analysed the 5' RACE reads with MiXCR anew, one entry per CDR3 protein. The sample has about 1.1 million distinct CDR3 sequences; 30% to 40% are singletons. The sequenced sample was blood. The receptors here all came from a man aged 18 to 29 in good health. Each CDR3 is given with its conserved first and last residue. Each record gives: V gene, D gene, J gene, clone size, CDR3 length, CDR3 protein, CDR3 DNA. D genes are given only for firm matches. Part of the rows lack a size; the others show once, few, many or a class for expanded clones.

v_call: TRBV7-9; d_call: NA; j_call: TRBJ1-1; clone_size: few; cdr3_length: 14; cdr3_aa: CASSLRALNAEAFF; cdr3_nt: TGTGCCAGCAGCTTAAGGGCCCTGAATGCTGAAGCTTTCTTT
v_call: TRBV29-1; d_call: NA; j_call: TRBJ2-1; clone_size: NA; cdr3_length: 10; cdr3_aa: CSVGAAPQFF; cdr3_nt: TGCAGCGTTGGTGCGGCGCCCCAGTTCTTC
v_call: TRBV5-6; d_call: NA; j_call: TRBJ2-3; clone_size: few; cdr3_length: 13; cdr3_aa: CASSFGTTDTQYF; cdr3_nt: TGTGCCAGCAGCTTCGGGACTACAGATACGCAGTATTTT
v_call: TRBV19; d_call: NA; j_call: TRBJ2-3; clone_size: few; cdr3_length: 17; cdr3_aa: CASSIGRQDSSTDTQYF; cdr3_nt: TGTGCCAGTAGTATAGGTCGACAGGACAGTAGCACAGATACGCAGTATTTT
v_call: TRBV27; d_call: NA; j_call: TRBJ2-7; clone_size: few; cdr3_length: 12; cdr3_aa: CASTSASYEQYF; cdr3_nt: TGTGCCAGCACCTCCGCCTCCTACGAGCAGTACTTC
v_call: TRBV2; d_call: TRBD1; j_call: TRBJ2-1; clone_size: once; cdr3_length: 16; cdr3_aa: CASSEARGTGGGEQFF; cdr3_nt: TGTGCCAGCAGTGAAGCCAGGGGGACAGGGGGCGGTGAGCAGTTCTTC
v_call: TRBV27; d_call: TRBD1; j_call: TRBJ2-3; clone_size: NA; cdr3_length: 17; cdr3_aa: CASSFAGGPPLGDTQYF; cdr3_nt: TGTGCCAGCAGTTTCGCAGGGGGTCCCCCGCTAGGAGATACGCAGTATTTT
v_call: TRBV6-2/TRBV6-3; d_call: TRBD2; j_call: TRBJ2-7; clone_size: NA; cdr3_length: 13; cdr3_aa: CASRRGDSYEQYF; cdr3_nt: TGTGCCAGCAGGCGGGGGGACTCCTACGAGCAGTACTTC
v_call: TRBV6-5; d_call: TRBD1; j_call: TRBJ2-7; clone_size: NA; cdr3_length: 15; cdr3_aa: CASSYSGQGSSEQYF; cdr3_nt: TGTGCCAGCAGTTACTCGGGACAGGGATCAAGCGAGCAGTACTTC
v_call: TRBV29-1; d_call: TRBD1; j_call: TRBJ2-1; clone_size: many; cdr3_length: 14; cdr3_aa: CSVRTGGSYNEQFF; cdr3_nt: TGCAGCGTACGGACAGGGGGGTCCTACAATGAGCAGTTCTTC
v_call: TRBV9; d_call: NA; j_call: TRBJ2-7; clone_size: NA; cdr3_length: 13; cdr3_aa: CASSLLYLGEQYF; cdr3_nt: TGTGCCAGCAGCTTATTGTACCTCGGTGAGCAGTACTTC
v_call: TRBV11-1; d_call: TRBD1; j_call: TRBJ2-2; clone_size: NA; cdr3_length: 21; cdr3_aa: CASSLFISSGDRGFNTGELFF; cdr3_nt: TGTGCCAGCAGCTTATTCATCTCATCGGGGGACAGGGGTTTTAACACCGGGGAGCTGTTTTTT
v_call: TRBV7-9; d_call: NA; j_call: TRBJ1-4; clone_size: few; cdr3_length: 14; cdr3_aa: CASSLDGRNEKLFF; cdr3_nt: TGTGCCAGCAGCTTGGATGGGAGGAATGAAAAACTGTTTTTT
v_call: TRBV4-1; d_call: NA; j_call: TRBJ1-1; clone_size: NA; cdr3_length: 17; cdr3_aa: CASSQTTRGAANTEAFF; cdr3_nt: TGCGCCAGCAGCCAAACGACTAGGGGAGCGGCGAACACTGAAGCTTTCTTT
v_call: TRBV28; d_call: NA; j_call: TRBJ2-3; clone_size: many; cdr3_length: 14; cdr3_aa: CASGRDRNTDTQYF; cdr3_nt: TGTGCCAGCGGGCGGGACAGAAACACAGATACGCAGTATTTT
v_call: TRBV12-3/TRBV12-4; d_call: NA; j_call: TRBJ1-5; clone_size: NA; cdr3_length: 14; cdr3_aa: CASSSGDGSGPQHF; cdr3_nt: TGTGCCAGCAGTTCCGGGGACGGCTCCGGGCCCCAGCATTTT
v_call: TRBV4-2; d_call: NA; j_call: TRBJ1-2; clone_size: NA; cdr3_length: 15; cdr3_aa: CASSQDGTDWKGYTF; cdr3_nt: TGTGCCAGCAGCCAAGATGGGACGGATTGGAAGGGCTACACCTTC
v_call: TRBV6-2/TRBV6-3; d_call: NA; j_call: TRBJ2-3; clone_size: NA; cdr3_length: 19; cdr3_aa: CASSYSPGLGGMDTDTQYF; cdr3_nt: TGTGCCAGCAGTTACTCTCCCGGGCTAGGGGGGATGGACACAGATACGCAGTATTTT
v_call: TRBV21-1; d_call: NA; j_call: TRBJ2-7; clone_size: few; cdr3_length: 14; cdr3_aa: CASSKGTGVNEQYF; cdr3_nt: TGTGCCAGCAGCAAAGGGACAGGGGTAAACGAGCAGTACTTC
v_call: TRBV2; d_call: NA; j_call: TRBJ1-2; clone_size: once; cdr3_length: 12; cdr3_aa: CASRDIEDGCTF; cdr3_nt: TGTGCCAGCCGGGACATTGAAGATGGCTGCACCTTC
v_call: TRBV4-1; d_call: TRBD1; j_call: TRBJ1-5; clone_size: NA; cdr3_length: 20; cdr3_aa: CASSQDLFTDRATINQPQHF; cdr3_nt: TGCGCCAGCAGCCAAGATCTTTTTACCGACAGGGCGACCATAAATCAGCCCCAGCATTTT
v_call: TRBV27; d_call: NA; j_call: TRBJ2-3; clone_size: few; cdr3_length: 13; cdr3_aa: CASSWDVGGTQYF; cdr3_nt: TGTGCCAGCAGTTGGGACGTTGGTGGTACGCAGTATTTT
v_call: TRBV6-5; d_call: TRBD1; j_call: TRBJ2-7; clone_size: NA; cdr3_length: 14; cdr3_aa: CASSDRVSSYEQYF; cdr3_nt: TGTGCCAGCAGCGACAGGGTCAGCTCCTACGAGCAGTACTTC
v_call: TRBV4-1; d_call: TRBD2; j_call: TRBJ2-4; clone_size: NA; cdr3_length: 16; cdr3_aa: CASSQDSTSGGYIQYF; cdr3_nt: TGCGCCAGCAGCCAAGATTCGACTAGCGGGGGATACATTCAGTACTTC
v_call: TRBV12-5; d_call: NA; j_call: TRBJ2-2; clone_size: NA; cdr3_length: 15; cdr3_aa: CASGLLSKDTGELFF; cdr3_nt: TGTGCTAGTGGTTTGCTATCGAAGGACACCGGGGAGCTGTTTTTT
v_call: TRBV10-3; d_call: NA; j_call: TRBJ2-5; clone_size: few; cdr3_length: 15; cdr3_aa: CAISSRGTLQETQYF; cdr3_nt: TGTGCCATCAGCTCCAGGGGAACCCTCCAAGAGACCCAGTACTTC
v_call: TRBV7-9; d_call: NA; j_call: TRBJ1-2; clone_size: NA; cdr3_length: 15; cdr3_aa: CTSSLGPSPPDGYTF; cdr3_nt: TGTACCAGCAGCTTAGGTCCATCCCCCCCCGATGGCTACACCTTC
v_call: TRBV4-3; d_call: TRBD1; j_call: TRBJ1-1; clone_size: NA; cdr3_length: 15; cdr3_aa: CASSHKGQGVIEAFF; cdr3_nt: TGCGCCAGCAGCCACAAGGGACAGGGGGTGATTGAAGCTTTCTTT
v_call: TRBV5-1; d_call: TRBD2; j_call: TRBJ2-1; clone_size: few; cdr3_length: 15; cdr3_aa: CASSTTSGGAHEQFF; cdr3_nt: TGCGCCAGCAGCACGACTAGCGGGGGGGCGCATGAGCAGTTCTTC
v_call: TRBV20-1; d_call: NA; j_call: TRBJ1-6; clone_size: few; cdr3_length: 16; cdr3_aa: CSARDLRAVENSPLHF; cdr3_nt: TGCAGTGCTAGAGATCTTAGGGCGGTCGAGAATTCACCCCTCCACTTT
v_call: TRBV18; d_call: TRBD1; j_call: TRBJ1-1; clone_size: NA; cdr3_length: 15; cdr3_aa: CASSLRQGENTEAFF; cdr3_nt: TGTGCCAGCTCACTCAGACAGGGGGAGAACACTGAAGCTTTCTTT
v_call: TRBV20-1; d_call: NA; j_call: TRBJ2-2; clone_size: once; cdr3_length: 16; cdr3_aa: CSARPAGPLLLGELFF; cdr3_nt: TGCAGTGCTAGACCAGCCGGACCTCTGCTCCTCGGGGAGCTGTTTTTT
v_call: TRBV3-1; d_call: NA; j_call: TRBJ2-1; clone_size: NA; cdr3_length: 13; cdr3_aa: CASSPGLQSEQFF; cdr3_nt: TGTGCCAGCTCCCCGGGCTTACAAAGTGAGCAGTTCTTC
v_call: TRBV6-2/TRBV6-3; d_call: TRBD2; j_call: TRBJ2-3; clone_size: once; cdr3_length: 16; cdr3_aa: CASSLGLAGSIDTQYF; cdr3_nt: TGTGCCAGCAGCCTGGGACTAGCGGGGAGCATAGATACGCAGTATTTT
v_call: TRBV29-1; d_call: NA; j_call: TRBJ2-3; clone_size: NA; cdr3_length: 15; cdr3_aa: CSVEETGRRTDTQYF; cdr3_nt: TGCAGCGTTGAAGAGACAGGGAGGAGGACAGATACGCAGTATTTT
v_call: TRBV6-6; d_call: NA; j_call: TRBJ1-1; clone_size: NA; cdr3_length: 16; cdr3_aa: CASTLLYPTRGRSAFF; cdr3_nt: TGTGCCAGCACCTTACTCTACCCTACGCGGGGGCGCTCAGCTTTCTTT
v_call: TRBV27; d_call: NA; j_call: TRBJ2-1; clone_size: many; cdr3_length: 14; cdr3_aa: CASSIHRDRNEQFF; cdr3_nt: TGTGCCAGCAGTATTCACCGGGATCGCAATGAGCAGTTCTTC
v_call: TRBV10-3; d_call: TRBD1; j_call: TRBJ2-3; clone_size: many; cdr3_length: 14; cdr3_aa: CAISEYRGGDTQYF; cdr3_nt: TGTGCCATCAGTGAATACAGGGGTGGAGATACGCAGTATTTT
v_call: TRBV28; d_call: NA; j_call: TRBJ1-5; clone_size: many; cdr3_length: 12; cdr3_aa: CASRGGNQPQHF; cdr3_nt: TGTGCCAGCAGGGGGGGGAATCAGCCCCAGCATTTT
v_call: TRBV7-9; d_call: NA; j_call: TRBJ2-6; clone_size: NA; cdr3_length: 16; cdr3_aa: CASSLRAAMRANVLTF; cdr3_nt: TGTGCCAGCAGCCTTCGGGCAGCGATGAGGGCCAACGTCCTGACTTTC
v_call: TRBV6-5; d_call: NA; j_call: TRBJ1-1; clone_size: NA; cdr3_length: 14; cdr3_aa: CVSSFTVPNTEAFF; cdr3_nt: TGTGTCAGCAGTTTCACAGTACCGAACACTGAAGCTTTCTTT
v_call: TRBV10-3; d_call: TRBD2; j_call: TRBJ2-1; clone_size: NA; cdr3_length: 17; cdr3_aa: CAISEMGGKSSYNEQFF; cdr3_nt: TGTGCCATCAGTGAGATGGGGGGGAAAAGCTCCTACAATGAGCAGTTCTTC